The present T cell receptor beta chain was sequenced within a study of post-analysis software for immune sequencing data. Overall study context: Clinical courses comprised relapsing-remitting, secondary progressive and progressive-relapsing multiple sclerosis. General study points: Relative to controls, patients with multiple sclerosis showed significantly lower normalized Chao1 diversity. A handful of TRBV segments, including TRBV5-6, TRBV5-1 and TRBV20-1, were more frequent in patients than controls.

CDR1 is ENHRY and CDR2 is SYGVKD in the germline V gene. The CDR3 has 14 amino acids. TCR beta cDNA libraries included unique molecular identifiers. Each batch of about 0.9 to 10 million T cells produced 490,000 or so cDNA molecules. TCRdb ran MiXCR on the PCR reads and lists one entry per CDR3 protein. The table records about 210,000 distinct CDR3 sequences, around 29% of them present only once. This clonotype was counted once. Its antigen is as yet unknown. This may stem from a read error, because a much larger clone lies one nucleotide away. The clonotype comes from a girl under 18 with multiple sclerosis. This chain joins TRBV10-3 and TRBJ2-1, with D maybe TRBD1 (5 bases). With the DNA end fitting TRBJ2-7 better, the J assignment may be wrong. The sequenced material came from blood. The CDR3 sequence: CAIMGQSSYNEQYF. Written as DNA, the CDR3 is TGTGCCATCATGGGGCAGAGCTCCTACAATGAGCAGTACTTC.